This entry describes one T cell receptor (beta chain). This clonotype has just one count. Its antigen is currently not known. The CDR3 ends on some other residue instead of the conserved phenylalanine or tryptophan, so this is likely a read error. The germline V gene encodes CDR1 SQVTM and CDR2 ANQGSEA. The CDR3 contains 11 residues when both ends are counted. Only CDR3 DNA is held: 33 bases, read in frame from base 1. The sample is drawn from a study of tumor-infiltrating lymphocytes in primary liver carcinoma (dated by TCRdb to the late 2010s). The study in broad terms: Of the five patients, three men and two women aged 30 to 69 years, four had hepatocellular carcinoma and one had combined HCC and intrahepatic cholangiocarcinoma. Technical replicate repertoires showed high reproducibility, with mean shared-clone rates roughly 0.89 and correlation coefficients above 0.95. Each sample produced roughly 3.5 to 8 million productive TCRbeta reads, and read depth showed no significant difference between tissue types. The five patients had tumors of stage T1-T3 N0M0, with maximum diameters ranging from roughly 4.2 to 11 cm. The study combined TCRbeta repertoire sequencing, expression microarrays and whole-exome sequencing across five regions of each liver tumor, with adjacent normal tissue and blood. The roughly 25 tumor region samples were profiled with Agilent mRNA microarrays so that TCRbeta repertoire diversity could be related to the local molecular phenotype. A total of roughly 35 specimens from 5 patients underwent TCRbeta repertoire sequencing, comprising 25 tumor regions, 5 adjacent noncancerous liver tissues and 5 peripheral blood samples.

Overall study outcomes, separate from this receptor: The study included only four to six patients, and the authors note findings should be validated in a larger study. A significantly larger repertoire fraction was made up by the top 250 clones in tumors than in blood (p = 0.039). Consistent with antigen-driven expansion, pairs of tumor regions showed higher repertoire overlap (mean around 36%) than either tumor-adjacent pairs (approximately 17%) or tumor-blood pairs (approximately 15%). Only about 7-24% of top clones were present in all five regions of a tumor, suggesting spatial heterogeneity of tumor-infiltrating T cells. Because the samples were bulk and unsorted, CD4+ and CD8+ T cell repertoires could not be compared. Because only the TCR beta chain was sequenced and unpaired alpha chains were not captured, true repertoire diversity is likely underestimated.

Total RNA and DNA were co-extracted without cell sorting from about 19-30 mg of bulk tissue using the AllPrep DNA/RNA mini kit. Between November 2015 and March 2016, a handful of patients in China with histopathologically diagnosed primary liver carcinoma had surgical resection. Chronic HBV infection was present in the patients, and the patients were treatment-naive at sampling. Five spatially separated regions were sampled per tumor: superior, inferior, left-lateral and right-lateral poles, plus the tumor centre. Histology showed that every tumor sample contained more than 80% viable tumor cells. Fresh tumor and adjacent tissue pieces were bisected, with one half stored in RNAlater at -80 degrees C and the other half sent for histology. Starting from around 500 ng total RNA, TCRbeta-specific cDNA was produced by reverse transcription with a constant-region primer and ProtoScript II reverse transcriptase. Construction of the TCRbeta libraries relied on three nested rounds of multiplex PCR, following a slightly modified ARM-PCR procedure. Each of the first two PCR rounds ran for nine to ten cycles and used multiplex TRBV1-TRBV30 forward primers together with a Cbeta reverse primer. A final 25-cycle PCR with Deep VentR polymerase added sample barcodes and Illumina adapters. Before sequencing, amplicons of 200-500 bp were gel-purified using a QIAquick gel extraction kit. An Illumina HiSeq 2500 was used to sequence the TCRbeta amplicons, generating 250-bp paired-end reads. The published analysis was carried out like this. Quality trimming of reads was performed with Trimmomatic v0.33, and paired reads were merged with FLASH v1.2.11 so that full CDR3 sequences could be recovered. V, D and J germline segments were assigned to the rearranged TCRbeta sequences using MiGEC v1.2.1b. Clonotype statistics and Shannon-Wiener diversity indices were computed with VDJtools v1.0.0. To cut down on sampling bias, every analysis after diversity analysis relied on just the 250 most abundant clonotypes from each sample. TCRdb trimmed the raw reads at Q25, called clones with MiXCR and kept productive beta chains. Each CDR3 protein appears once, grouped with its most common genes and DNA. None of the V and J calls come from the authors' own analysis; TCRdb made them. This sample gives tens of thousands of distinct CDR3 sequences in total; roughly 80% of them show up just once. Roughly a quarter of the sample is held by the ten biggest clonotypes.

This receptor was identified in a man between 40 and 49 years old with primary liver carcinoma and hepatitis B virus infection. The sequenced material came from liver tumor tissue from sampling region 5. Interpreted using the paper, the cell subset or site label stands for: tumor region T5, tumor centre. The chain joins TRBV29-1 to TRBJ2-1; TRBD2 is a possible D gene, resting on 5 matching bases. The CDR3 reads CSVEDGGEQFL. At the DNA level, the sequence is TGTAGCGTTGAAGATGGAGGTGAGCAGTTCTTA.